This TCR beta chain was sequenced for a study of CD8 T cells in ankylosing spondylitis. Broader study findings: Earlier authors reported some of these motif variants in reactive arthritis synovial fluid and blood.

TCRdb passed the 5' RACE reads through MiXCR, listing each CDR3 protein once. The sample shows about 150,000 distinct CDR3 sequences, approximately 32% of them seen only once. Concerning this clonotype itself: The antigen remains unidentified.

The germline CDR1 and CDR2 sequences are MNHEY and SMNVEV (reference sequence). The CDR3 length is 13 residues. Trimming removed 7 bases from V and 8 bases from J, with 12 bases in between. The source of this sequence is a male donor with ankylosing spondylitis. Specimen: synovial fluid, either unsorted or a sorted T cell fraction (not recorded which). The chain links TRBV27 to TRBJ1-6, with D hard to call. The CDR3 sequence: CASTARWDSPLHF. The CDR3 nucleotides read TGTGCCAGCACGGCGAGGTGGGATTCACCCCTCCACTTT.